This T cell receptor (beta chain) comes out of a study of Tregs in tolerant kidney transplant recipients. Study-wide findings and caveats: Tregs expanded with activated donor B cells seemed most donor-specific. Biological reproducibility was not directly addressed, but technical replication error appeared minimal. Changing PCR primers prevented nucleotide comparison between some patients' samples.

A word on this clone: Its antigen is unknown.

This table comes from immunoSEQ multiplex PCR, and its TCRdb copy is limited to in-frame clones, with some not included. In the table there are more than 90,000 clones, approximately 93% of which are singletons. The nonmyeloablative bone marrow transplants came from related graft donors, with transient mixed chimerism. Unstimulated Tregs (CD4+CD25+CD127-) and CD4+CD25- non-Tregs were sorted from PBMCs. The germline V and J ends were trimmed by 8 bases and 0 bases, with 14 bases remaining between them. Germline V gene sequence: CDR1 MNHNS, CDR2 SASEGT. The CDR3 consists of 15 residues. The chain carries TRBV6-1 and TRBJ2-1, with TRBD2 as a possible D gene (6 bases). This sample comprised CD4+ T cells from blood (PBMCs), obtained 12 months after the transplant. The sequence was obtained from a human patient who received a combined kidney and bone marrow transplant. These T cells may partly come from the graft donor. This chain's CDR3 is CASYGSSASYNEQFF. CDR3 nucleotide sequence: TGTGCCAGCTATGGCTCTAGCGCCTCCTACAATGAGCAGTTCTTC.